This T cell receptor beta chain was identified during a study of T cell repertoires in cytomegalovirus infection. Across the whole study: A matching HLA type, together with CMV infection, was signaled by public TCR beta signatures.

This clonotype was found many times. Each CDR3 protein gets one entry after TCRdb re-called the reads with MiXCR. Found here are 600,000 to 800,000 distinct CDR3 sequences, around 24% of them singletons; the top ten hold approximately 8%. The CDR3 consists of 15 residues. J lost 2 bases, V lost 3 bases, and 5 bases had no gene match. The germline V gene encodes CDR1 MNHEY and CDR2 SVGAGI. The chain has TRBV6-5 and TRBJ2-3, with 7 bases aligning to TRBD2. Sequencing used CD8+ T cells from PBMCs. The sequence was obtained from a human donor in good health (CMV status not recorded). Some clones in this sample may be carry-over from other donors' samples. Here the CDR3 reads CASSYGGGSTDTQYF. DNA of the CDR3: TGTGCCAGCAGTTATGGGGGGGGTTCCACAGATACGCAGTATTTT.